What follows are 22 T cell receptor beta chains derived from one specimen sequenced in a study of blood T cells in healthy people across ages (dated by TCRdb to between 2015 and 2017). Receptors were amplified or captured by 5' RACE. A second roughly 6 to 11 cycle PCR used a sample-barcoded 5' primer and a J-beta primer mix. The public reads were reanalyzed by TCRdb: fastp trimming at Q25, MiXCR alignment, in-frame beta chains only. Each CDR3 protein gets just one entry, which takes the most common genes and DNA from the rows behind it. This sample lists fewer than 2,000,000 distinct CDR3 sequences; about 39% were detected once. In total, the top ten clones hold under 25% of the sample. Sequences were obtained from blood. These receptors were obtained from a human donor in good health.

In its sample, this clonotype was seen a few times. The J gene is TRBJ2-5, the V gene TRBV13; 7 nucleotides match TRBD2. Germline assignment: CDR1 PRHDT and CDR2 FYEKMQ (reference sequence). This CDR3 region has 17 residues. Unmatched junction bases numbered 9, after V lost 0 bases and J lost 2 bases. The DNA of the CDR3 is TGTGCCAGCAGCTTAGGCCTGGGGGAGGGAGCTCAAGAGACCCAGTACTTC. It translates to CASSLGLGEGAQETQYF.

J is TRBJ1-1 and V is TRBV7-2; perhaps TRBD1 as D (5 bases). CDR1 and CDR2 (germline): SGHTA, FQGNSA. V lost 5 bases and J lost 0, with 16 bases in between. This CDR3 contains 16 residues. This chain's CDR3 is CASSPWTFPLNTEAFF. CDR3 coding DNA: TGTGCCAGCAGCCCCTGGACATTCCCCTTGAACACTGAAGCTTTCTTT.

The gene calls are TRBV4-3 and TRBJ2-7; 8 nucleotides align to TRBD1. J gave up 5 bases and V 2 bases, and 8 bases lay outside the gene matches. This CDR3 has 15 amino acids. CDR1 LGHNA and CDR2 YSLEER come from the germline V gene. This chain's CDR3 is CASSQRPLTGDEQYF. CDR3 DNA sequence: TGCGCCAGCAGCCAAAGACCCCTGACAGGGGACGAGCAGTACTTC.

The chain links TRBV28 to TRBJ1-1, with D uncertain. CDR3 length: 9 residues. CDR1 and CDR2 from the germline V gene are MDHEN and SYDVKM. The CDR3 bases are TGTGCTTTTTTTATTGGAGCTTTCTTT. It codes for CAFFIGAFF.

V gene TRBV6-5 combines with J gene TRBJ2-1, with TRBD2 matching over 7 bases. Germline V gene sequence: CDR1 MNHEY, CDR2 SVGAGI. Losses at the gene ends were 2 bases for V and 6 bases for J; bases not matched to a gene: 7. The CDR3 is 15 residues long. This CDR3 reads CASSYGAGLSNEQFF. The CDR3, as DNA: TGTGCCAGCAGTTACGGAGCGGGGCTTAGCAATGAGCAGTTCTTC.

This chain uses TRBV5-1 with TRBJ2-3, with 7 bases aligning to TRBD1. Germline assignment: CDR1 SGHRS and CDR2 YFSETQ. The CDR3 loop spans 16 amino acids. Unmatched junction bases numbered 8, after V lost 2 bases and J lost 2 bases. CDR3 DNA sequence: TGCGCCAGCAGCTTCATGACAGGGCGATTCACAGATACGCAGTATTTT. Amino acid sequence: CASSFMTGRFTDTQYF.

V usage is TRBV11-2 and J usage is TRBJ2-3; the D gene is possibly TRBD1 (6 bases). The ends were cut back, 4 bases at V and 7 bases at J, with 15 bases in the middle. Germline V gene sequence: CDR1 SGHAT, CDR2 FQNNGV. CDR3 length equals 14 residues. This CDR3 is CASSSAGAGNTQYF. The CDR3 DNA sequence: TGTGCCAGCAGCTCCGCAGGGGCCGGAAATACGCAGTATTTT.

This chain joins TRBV6-2 or TRBV6-3 and TRBJ2-5; perhaps TRBD1 as D (7 bases). In germline, CDR1 is MNHEY, CDR2 SVGEGT. The CDR3 is made up of 16 amino acids. Trimming removed 5 bases at V and 4 bases at J, with 20 bases between. CDR3 DNA sequence: TGTGCCAGCAGTCCCCCCGGGACAGAAGCGGGAGAGACCCAGTACTTC. Translated, it gives CASSPPGTEAGETQYF.

This clonotype was detected a few times. The CDR3 DNA is TGTGCCACCAGTGACAGACAGGGTGCCCTTTCCTACAATGAGCAGTTCTTC. Its translation is CATSDRQGALSYNEQFF. The rearrangement links TRBV24-1 to TRBJ2-1, with 7 nucleotides matching TRBD1. Germline V lookup: CDR1 KGHDR, CDR2 SFDVKD. CDR3 size: 17 residues. Trimming removed 4 bases from V and 1 base from J; junction bases left unmatched: 9.

This clonotype was recorded at least ten times. The gene calls are TRBV20-1 and TRBJ2-3; no definite D call. CDR3 length: 16 residues. V was trimmed by 3 bases and J by 2 bases, leaving 18 bases between them. Per germline, CDR1 DFQATT and CDR2 SNEGSKA (reference sequence). CDR3 region: CSASGFRLRHTDTQYF. CDR3 coding DNA: TGCAGTGCTAGTGGATTCCGTTTACGACACACAGATACGCAGTATTTT.

V usage is TRBV9 and J usage is TRBJ1-2, with TRBD1 matching over 8 bases. Germline V gene sequence: CDR1 SGDLS, CDR2 YYNGEE. V was pared by 0 bases and J by 2 bases, with 6 bases of the junction left unmatched. The CDR3 runs 16 residues. For the CDR3, the DNA is TGTGCCAGCAGCGTAGGGCAGGGGGCGCGGAACTATGGCTACACCTTC. It is translated as CASSVGQGARNYGYTF. The full variable domain, its missing parts supplied by reference TRBV9 and TRBJ1-2, is DSGVTQTPKHLITATGQRVTLRCSPRSGDLSVYWYQQSLDQGLQFLIQYYNGEERAKGNILERFSAQQFPDLHSELNLSSLELGDSALYFCASSVGQGARNYGYTFGSGTRLTVV.

This clonotype was counted between two and nine times. V gene TRBV7-2 combines with J gene TRBJ1-6; D unclear. Germline CDR1 reads SGHTA; CDR2 reads FQGNSA. The V gene lost 0 bases and the J gene lost 6 bases, with 6 bases spanning the gap. The CDR3 loop spans 14 amino acids. The CDR3 coding sequence is TGTGCCAGCAGCTTAGCGTGGGGTAATTCACCCCTCCACTTT. The encoded protein is CASSLAWGNSPLHF.

This clonotype was observed once. The genes are TRBV9 and TRBJ2-1, with D unresolved. Per germline, CDR1 SGDLS and CDR2 YYNGEE. The CDR3 is 14 amino acids. V gave up 0 bases and J gave up 5 bases, with 9 bases separating them. The CDR3 sequence: CASSVGPKDNEQFF. The CDR3 DNA reads as TGTGCCAGCAGCGTAGGACCCAAAGACAATGAGCAGTTCTTC.

Many counts were recorded for this clonotype. This rearrangement joins TRBV20-1 to TRBJ1-1, with TRBD1 as a possible D gene (5 bases). V was shortened by 0 bases and J by 0 bases, with 5 bases between the two germline ends. The V gene's germline CDR1 is DFQATT and CDR2 SNEGSKA (reference sequence). The CDR3 is 13 amino acids. The DNA of the CDR3 is TGCAGTGCTAGAGACAGGGTGAACACTGAAGCTTTCTTT. This sequence encodes CSARDRVNTEAFF.

V and J are TRBV11-2 and TRBJ1-2; D is unresolved. V was pared by 3 bases and J by 8 bases, with 16 bases between. This CDR3 is built from 14 residues. Germline V gene data show CDR1 as SGHAT and CDR2 as FQNNGV. CDR3 nucleotides: TGTGCCAGCAGCTTCGGGTTCGAGGTATCCGGCTACACCTTC. Protein sequence: CASSFGFEVSGYTF. Variable domain in full (rest from reference TRBV11-2 and TRBJ1-2): EAGVAQSPRYKIIEKRQSVAFWCNPISGHATLYWYQQILGQGPKLLIQFQNNGVVDDSQLPKDRFSAERLKGVDSTLKIQPAKLEDSAVYLCASSFGFEVSGYTFGSGTRLTVV.

The rearrangement uses TRBV12-3 or TRBV12-4 and TRBJ1-2; D call uncertain. Deletions cut 6 bases from V and 0 bases from J, with 11 bases between. This CDR3 contains 14 residues. CDR3 sequence reads: CASSRRNSNYGYTF. CDR3 bases: TGTGCCAGCAGCCGCAGGAATTCTAACTATGGCTACACCTTC.

The chain couples TRBV10-3 to TRBJ2-7; 7 nucleotides agree with TRBD1. V dropped 6 bases and J dropped 3; count of bases not matched to a gene: 8. The CDR3 spans 14 residues. Germline V gene sequence: CDR1 ENHRY, CDR2 SYGVKD. The CDR3 reads CAISLQQGNYEQYF. The CDR3 DNA sequence: TGTGCCATCAGCCTACAACAGGGGAACTACGAGCAGTACTTC.

CDR3 residues: CSARRQGTNQPQHF. In DNA form, the CDR3 reads TGCAGTGCTAGGAGACAGGGTACCAATCAGCCCCAGCATTTT. The V gene is TRBV20-1, the J gene TRBJ1-5; 7 nucleotides match TRBD1. The germline gives CDR1 DFQATT, CDR2 SNEGSKA (reference sequence). V gave up 3 bases and J gave up 3 bases; unmatched junction bases: 5. The CDR3 has 14 residues.

The CDR3 DNA reads as TGTGCCTGGAGTGTACTGGAGGGCGTCCAGCCCCAGCATTTT. Encoded protein: CAWSVLEGVQPQHF. The chain joins TRBV30 to TRBJ1-5; no firm D call. With 0 bases removed from V and 7 bases from J, the gap between germline ends came to 13 bases. This CDR3 contains 14 residues. CDR1 and CDR2 (germline): GTSNPN, SVGIG (reference sequence).

The gene calls are TRBV7-3 and TRBJ1-1, with D possibly TRBD1 on 5 matching bases. CDR3 length: 13 amino acids. V gave up 5 bases and J gave up 5 bases, with 12 bases separating them. Germline lookup yields CDR1 SGHTA and CDR2 FQGTGA. The CDR3, as DNA: TGTGCCAGCAGCGCCCAGGGTGTGACTGAAGCTTTCTTT. Translating gives CASSAQGVTEAFF.

This clonotype was observed at least ten times. The chain couples TRBV4-3 to TRBJ1-2; D ambiguous. The CDR3 covers 15 residues. The germline CDR1 and CDR2 sequences are LGHNA and YSLEER. Deletions cut 0 bases from V and 1 base from J, with 9 bases between. The CDR3 DNA follows: TGCGCCAGCAGCCAAGAAAGCACGTTTAACTATGGCTACACCTTC. Residues: CASSQESTFNYGYTF.

Notes on this clonotype: One end of the junction fails to match germline, which may point to a read error. The J gene is TRBJ1-2, the V gene TRBV13; tentative D call: TRBD1 (5 bases). This CDR3 has 15 amino acids. Germline CDR1 and CDR2: PRHDT and FYEKMQ (reference sequence). CDR3 region: CASSSRGWGNCGYTF. In DNA, the CDR3 is TGTGCCAGCAGCTCCCGGGGTTGGGGGAACTGTGGCTACACCTTC.